This TCR beta chain was profiled in a study of human T cells and chemical hapten exposure. Background on the study: Skin of the upper inner arm, around 2 cm by around 2 cm, received 2% DPC for sensitization. Small differences in pooled library volume mainly drove the variation in TCR yields per sample. Across its roughly 22 weeks, the study gave patients weekly diphenylcyclopropenone doses to the scalp.

Original data processing: Counts of TCRs in each sample centred on a median of around 96,000 and extended from roughly 25,000 to 750,000. TCRdb ran MiXCR on the RACE reads and lists one entry per CDR3 protein. These V and J calls originate from TCRdb's pipeline instead of the authors' own analysis. The data show some 170,000 distinct CDR3 sequences, around 24% seen once. Germline V gives CDR1 DFQATT, CDR2 SNEGSKA (reference sequence). Trimming at V came to 0 bases and at J to 5 bases, leaving 7 bases not matched to a gene. The CDR3 contains 15 residues. Time point described: patch test 1, 2 weeks after DPC sensitization. As to treatment: therapeutic diphenylcyclopropenone sensitization with weekly scalp DPC. This clonotype was recorded a few times.

The TCR comes from a woman between 50 and 59 years old with alopecia areata. Some clones in this sample may be carry-over from other donors' samples. The V call is TRBV20-1, the J call TRBJ2-3; 8 bases agree with TRBD2. The sequences come from whole blood, collected in connection with sensitization to the hapten diphenylcyclopropenone (DPC). CDR3 bases: TGCAGTGCTAGAGATAGCCGGGAGGGCGAAGATACGCAGTATTTT. It encodes CSARDSREGEDTQYF.